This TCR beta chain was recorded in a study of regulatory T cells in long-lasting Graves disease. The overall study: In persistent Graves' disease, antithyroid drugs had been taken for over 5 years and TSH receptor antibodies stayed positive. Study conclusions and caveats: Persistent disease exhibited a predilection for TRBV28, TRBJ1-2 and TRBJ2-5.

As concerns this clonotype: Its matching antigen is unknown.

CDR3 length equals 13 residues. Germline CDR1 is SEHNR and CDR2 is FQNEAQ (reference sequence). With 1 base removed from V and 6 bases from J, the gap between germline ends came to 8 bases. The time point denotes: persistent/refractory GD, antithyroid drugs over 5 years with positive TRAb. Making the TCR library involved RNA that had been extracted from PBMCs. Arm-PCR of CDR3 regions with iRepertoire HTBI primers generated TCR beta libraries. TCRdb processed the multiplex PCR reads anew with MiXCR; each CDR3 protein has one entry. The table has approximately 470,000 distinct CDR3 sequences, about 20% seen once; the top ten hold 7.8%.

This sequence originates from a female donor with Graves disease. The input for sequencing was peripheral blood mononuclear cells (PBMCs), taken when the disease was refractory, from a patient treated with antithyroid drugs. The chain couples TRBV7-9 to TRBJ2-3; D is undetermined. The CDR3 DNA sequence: TGTGCCAGCAGCTTAGATCCTAGGGATACGCAGTATTTT. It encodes CASSLDPRDTQYF.